These 16 T cell receptor beta chains originate from one sample sequenced in a study of T-cell reconstitution after alpha-beta-depleted transplantation in children. A library of TCRbeta sequences, prepared with unique molecular identifiers, was generated. TCRdb fed the PCR reads into MiXCR, producing one record per CDR3 protein. The sample consists of about a million distinct CDR3 sequences, about 30% of them appearing once. This sample comprised PBMCs, mostly from graft donor cells, obtained 360 days after TCRalphabeta/CD19-depleted stem cell transplant. All receptors derive from a boy under two years old who had a stem cell transplant for SCID, so the T cells may come from the graft donor.

CDR3: CASSFGGGPSYEQYF. For the CDR3, the DNA is TGTGCCAGCAGTTTTGGCGGGGGGCCCTCCTACGAGCAGTACTTC. The gene calls are TRBV12-3 or TRBV12-4 and TRBJ2-7; 8 bases fit TRBD2. The CDR3 is 15 amino acids. Trimming removed 3 bases from V and 0 bases from J; junction bases left unmatched: 4.

The CDR3 nucleotides are TGCGCCAGCAGCCAAGATGCAGTCCCGGCCGGTTGGGGGTACAATGAGCAGTTCTTC. It codes for CASSQDAVPAGWGYNEQFF. The chain combines TRBV4-1 with TRBJ2-1, with D possibly called TRBD1 or TRBD2 (5 bases each). The CDR3 runs 19 residues. The V and J ends lost 0 bases and 4 bases respectively, with 22 bases between them. In germline, CDR1 is MGHRA, CDR2 YSYEKL.

This clonotype has more than one count but fewer than ten. V is TRBV12-3 or TRBV12-4 and J is TRBJ2-1; 9 nucleotides agree with TRBD1. The CDR3 consists of 16 residues. The J segment lost 8 bases and the V segment lost 4 bases, leaving 12 bases of the junction unmatched. The CDR3 DNA sequence: TGTGCCAGCAGTTACCTGGGACAGGGTAAGGGGGATGAGCAGTTCTTC. As protein: CASSYLGQGKGDEQFF.

This clonotype has at least ten counts. The chain couples TRBV29-1 to TRBJ2-1, with 8 bases lining up with TRBD1. This CDR3 is built from 14 residues. Germline-derived CDR1 and CDR2 are SQVTM and ANQGSEA. V trimming: 5 bases; J trimming: 0 bases; junction bases outside the gene matches: 3. The CDR3 sequence is CSVRTGSSYNEQFF. The DNA of the CDR3 is TGCAGCGTTCGGACAGGGAGCTCCTACAATGAGCAGTTCTTC.

Many counts were recorded for this clonotype. V and J are TRBV20-1 and TRBJ2-7; D is perhaps TRBD2 (6 bases). Germline CDR1 is DFQATT and CDR2 is SNEGSKA (reference sequence). This CDR3 is 14 amino acids long. V gave up 6 bases and J gave up 6 bases, with 21 bases separating them. The DNA for the CDR3 is TGCAGTGCGAAAACCCGACTAGTGTTCCGCGAGCAGTACTTC. As protein: CSAKTRLVFREQYF.

The chain couples TRBV24-1 to TRBJ1-5; D is uncertain. The CDR3 has 16 residues. Germline CDR1 reads KGHDR; CDR2 reads SFDVKD. With 2 bases removed from V and 1 base from J, the gap between germline ends came to 11 bases. CDR3 sequence (DNA): TGTGCCACCAGTGATTCTAGGAGGGCAAGCAATCAGCCCCAGCATTTT. Protein: CATSDSRRASNQPQHF.

This clonotype was picked up one time. The chain employs TRBV7-9 and TRBJ2-1; no clear D. This CDR3 spans 16 amino acids. Germline loops: CDR1 SEHNR, CDR2 FQNEAQ (reference sequence). The germline V and J ends were trimmed by 7 bases and 0 bases, with 16 bases remaining between them. CDR3 amino acids: CASTPVATSSYNEQFF. CDR3 nucleotides: TGTGCCAGCACCCCGGTGGCGACAAGCTCCTACAATGAGCAGTTCTTC.

This clonotype has at least ten counts. One end of the junction varies from germline; a read error may be responsible. The rearrangement links TRBV9 to TRBJ2-1; the match to TRBD1 covers 10 bases. In germline, CDR1 is SGDLS, CDR2 YYNGEE. The CDR3 runs 15 residues. CDR3 nucleotide sequence: TGCGCCAGCAGCGTCGGGACAGGGGTCTACAATGAGCAGTTCTTC. The encoded protein is CASSVGTGVYNEQFF.

The chain recombines TRBV27 with TRBJ2-7, with D possibly matching TRBD1 (6 bases). Germline CDR1 MNHEY, CDR2 SMNVEV (reference sequence). V was pared by 4 bases and J by 7 bases, with 26 bases between. This CDR3 spans 17 amino acids. This CDR3 is CASSSASRGHGMGEQYF. The CDR3 DNA reads TGTGCCAGCAGTTCTGCCTCTAGGGGACATGGGATGGGGGAGCAGTACTTC.

V is TRBV28 and J is TRBJ2-1, with 8 bases lining up with TRBD2. Trimming removed 2 bases from V and 6 bases from J; junction bases left unmatched: 12. CDR3 length: 17 residues. CDR1 is MDHEN, CDR2 SYDVKM, per germline. Here the CDR3 reads CASSLVSGLGMGNEQFF. For the CDR3, the DNA is TGTGCCAGCAGTTTAGTCTCGGGACTAGGAATGGGCAATGAGCAGTTCTTC.

The J gene is TRBJ2-3, the V gene TRBV6-2 or TRBV6-3; D is perhaps TRBD2 (5 bases). The CDR3 covers 16 residues. CDR1 and CDR2 (germline): MNHEY, SVGEGT. The V gene lost 6 bases and the J gene lost 0 bases, with 16 bases spanning the gap. CDR3 coding DNA: TGTGCCAGCAGATCGGCAGACTATGGTAGCACAGATACGCAGTATTTT. As protein: CASRSADYGSTDTQYF.

A few counts support this clonotype. The CDR3 nucleotides read TGTGCCAGCAGTTTATTGGGTACCTACACAGATACGCAGTATTTT. Amino acid sequence: CASSLLGTYTDTQYF. J is TRBJ2-3 and V is TRBV27; no reliable D call. Between the trimmed V and J ends, which lost 1 base and 2 bases, there was a span of 10 bases. The germline gives CDR1 MNHEY, CDR2 SMNVEV (reference sequence). This CDR3 has 15 residues.

This clonotype was observed a few times. The V gene is TRBV12-3 or TRBV12-4, the J gene TRBJ1-3; 9 positions match TRBD1. Unmatched junction bases numbered 7, after V lost 6 bases and J lost 10 bases. CDR3 length equals 13 residues. The DNA of the CDR3 is TGTGCCAGCAGCCAGAACAGGGGGCTTACCATATATTTT. It specifies CASSQNRGLTIYF.

This chain joins TRBV30 and TRBJ2-1; either TRBD1 or TRBD2 may supply D (6 bases each). CDR1 is GTSNPN and CDR2 is SVGIG in the germline V gene (reference sequence). Trimming stripped 2 bases from V and 12 bases from J, with 17 bases between. This CDR3 has 13 residues. This CDR3 is CAWSRWGAQVQFF. CDR3 coding DNA: TGTGCCTGGAGTAGGTGGGGGGCCCAAGTGCAGTTCTTC.

This CDR3 is CSARLLETQYF. The CDR3 DNA reads TGCAGTGCCCGCCTGCTGGAGACCCAGTACTTC. The chain uses TRBV20-1 and TRBJ2-5; no clear D. The CDR3 extends over 11 amino acids. With 6 bases removed from V and 5 bases from J, the gap between germline ends came to 10 bases. CDR1 is DFQATT, CDR2 SNEGSKA, per germline (reference sequence).

This clonotype was detected ten times or more. The V and J genes are TRBV12-3 or TRBV12-4 and TRBJ2-1; TRBD2 aligns across 14 bases. J lost 5 bases, V lost 6 bases, and 0 bases had no gene match. The CDR3 sequence is 14 residues long. The CDR3 region is CASRGLAGDNEQFF. The DNA for the CDR3 is TGTGCCAGCAGGGGACTAGCGGGGGACAATGAGCAGTTCTTC.